These 25 T cell receptor beta chains came from one sample sequenced in a study of OX40 agonist ivuxolimab in advanced cancers. This table comes from immunoSEQ multiplex PCR, and its TCRdb copy is limited to in-frame clones, with some not included. In the table there are tens of thousands of clones, 80% of which are singletons. The specimen was CD4+ or CD8+ T cells sorted from blood, collected in a trial of the OX40 agonist ivuxolimab. Receptors originate from an adult with an advanced solid tumor such as melanoma, head and neck, liver or kidney cancer.

A few counts support this clone. This chain links TRBV4-2 with TRBJ2-5; TRBD1 matches 11 bases. Germline CDR1 and CDR2: LGHNA and YNFKEQ. The CDR3 contains 15 residues. Trimming removed 3 bases from V and 5 bases from J; junction bases left unmatched: 5. CDR3 sequence: CASSQDRGPGETQYF. The CDR3 nucleotides read TGTGCCAGCAGCCAGGACAGGGGGCCGGGGGAGACCCAGTACTTC.

The V call is TRBV5-1, the J call TRBJ2-3, with D uncertain. Germline V lookup: CDR1 SGHRS, CDR2 YFSETQ. The CDR3 is made up of 14 amino acids. Trimming stripped 0 bases from V and 3 bases from J, with 8 bases between. The DNA for the CDR3 is TGCGCCAGCAGCTTGGCTTCCATTACAGATACGCAGTATTTT. Translated: CASSLASITDTQYF.

This chain uses TRBV29-1 with TRBJ1-1, with D maybe TRBD1 (5 bases). Trimming left V 3 bases short and J 3 bases short, with 11 bases between. The CDR3 contains 13 residues. Germline values: CDR1 SQVTM, CDR2 ANQGSEA. CDR3 amino acids: CSVDRRGDTEAFF. The CDR3 nucleotides are TGCAGCGTTGATCGACGGGGGGACACTGAAGCTTTCTTT.

This clone was seen only a few times. The chain recombines TRBV6-1 with TRBJ1-5, with D uncertain. This CDR3 region has 12 residues. Looked up from germline, CDR1 is MNHNS and CDR2 is SASEGT. Trimming took 3 bases from V and 9 from J, leaving 9 bases between them. The CDR3 DNA sequence: TGTGCCAGCAGTGAGGGTATGCGGCCCCAGCATTTT. The encoded protein is CASSEGMRPQHF.

The chain joins TRBV19 to TRBJ1-2, with a weak D call TRBD1 (5 bases). CDR3 length: 13 residues. Germline CDR1 LNHDA, CDR2 SQIVND (reference sequence). V gave up 7 bases and J gave up 4 bases, with 13 bases separating them. The CDR3 DNA is TGTGCCAGTAAGGACCGACAGATCTATGGCTACACCTTC. Translating it yields CASKDRQIYGYTF.

The chain combines TRBV20-1 with TRBJ1-1, with D unresolved. The CDR3 is 10 residues long. Trimming pared 3 bases from V and 11 bases from J, leaving 10 bases between. Germline V gives CDR1 DFQATT, CDR2 SNEGSKA (reference sequence). As DNA, the CDR3 is TGCAGTGCTAGTGACCCCGGGGCTTTCTTT. Translating gives CSASDPGAFF.

This chain links TRBV5-5 with TRBJ2-7; D is tentatively TRBD1 or TRBD2 (7 bases each). The germline gives CDR1 SGHKS, CDR2 YYEKEE (reference sequence). V was cut by 7 bases and J by 4 bases, with 18 bases left in between. The CDR3 spans 14 residues. DNA for the CDR3: TGTGCCAGCTTCCCGCCAGCGGGACAGTACGAGCAGTACTTC. This sequence encodes CASFPPAGQYEQYF.

The V and J genes are TRBV29-1 and TRBJ1-2; TRBD1 might be the D (6 bases). Germline loops: CDR1 SQVTM, CDR2 ANQGSEA. Trimming stripped 7 bases from V and 0 bases from J, with 12 bases between. The CDR3 has 13 residues. Here the CDR3 reads CSAPTGTNYGYTF. The DNA of the CDR3 is TGCAGCGCTCCCACAGGGACTAACTATGGCTACACCTTC.

This rearrangement joins TRBV5-5 to TRBJ1-5, with D perhaps matching TRBD1 (5 bases). V was shortened by 4 bases and J by 8 bases, with 16 bases between the two germline ends. Germline values: CDR1 SGHKS, CDR2 YYEKEE (reference sequence). The CDR3 loop spans 14 amino acids. As DNA, the CDR3 is TGTGCCAGCAGCCCTCCGGGGGGAACCAAGCCCCAGCATTTT. It translates to CASSPPGGTKPQHF.

The chain combines TRBV7-8 with TRBJ1-5; D call uncertain. This CDR3 spans 16 amino acids. Trimming stripped 4 bases from V and 4 bases from J, with 17 bases between. Germline lookup yields CDR1 SGHVS and CDR2 FQNEAQ. The CDR3 reads CASSSLPGNENQPQHF. The CDR3 DNA is TGTGCCAGCAGCTCCTTGCCCGGGAATGAAAATCAGCCCCAGCATTTT.

This clone was seen a few times. This chain connects TRBV7-2 to TRBJ1-1, with D possibly being TRBD1 (5 bases). CDR3 length: 14 residues. V lost 6 bases and J 9 bases, leaving 20 bases between the germline ends. Germline V gene lookup returns CDR1 SGHTA and CDR2 FQGNSA. CDR3 nucleotide sequence: TGTGCCAGCAGTAATCGACATGGCGAGGGGAAAGCTTTCTTT. It codes for CASSNRHGEGKAFF.

The rearrangement uses TRBV5-1 and TRBJ2-5, with TRBD2 matching over 8 bases. This CDR3 is 14 amino acids long. Trimming removed 3 bases from V and 2 bases from J; junction bases left unmatched: 3. Germline V gives CDR1 SGHRS, CDR2 YFSETQ. The DNA for the CDR3 is TGCGCCAGCAGCTCCGGGGGGGGTCAAGAGACCCAGTACTTC. This encodes CASSSGGGQETQYF. The entire variable domain, with the rest obtained from reference TRBV5-1 and TRBJ2-5, is as follows: KAGVTQTPRYLIKTRGQQVTLSCSPISGHRSVSWYQQTPGQGLQFLFEYFSETQRNKGNFPGRFSGRQFSNSRSEMNVSTLELGDSALYLCASSSGGGQETQYFGPGTRLLVL.

The chain recombines TRBV6-5 with TRBJ1-1; D possibly corresponds to TRBD1 (5 bases). Looked up from germline, CDR1 is MNHEY and CDR2 is SVGAGI. Trimming pared 6 bases from V and 1 base from J, leaving 12 bases between. The CDR3 loop spans 14 amino acids. The CDR3 nucleotides read TGTGCCAGCAGACTGGGACTTCAGAACACTGAAGCTTTCTTT. Encoded protein: CASRLGLQNTEAFF.

This chain connects TRBV7-9 to TRBJ1-2; D not certain. CDR1 is SEHNR, CDR2 FQNEAQ, per germline (reference sequence). This CDR3 is built from 14 residues. V lost 1 base, J lost 2 bases, and 8 bases lay in between. CDR3 in amino acids: CASSLDLENYGYTF. CDR3 DNA sequence: TGTGCCAGCAGCTTAGATCTAGAAAACTATGGCTACACCTTC.

This clone was picked up a small number of times. J is TRBJ1-5 and V is TRBV30; 9 bases map to TRBD1. The germline V gene has CDR1 GTSNPN and CDR2 SVGIG (reference sequence). J gave up 5 bases and V 2 bases, and 4 bases lay outside the gene matches. CDR3 length equals 14 residues. CDR3 in DNA: TGTGCCTGGAGTACGGGACAGGGTGATCAGCCCCAGCATTTT. It codes for CAWSTGQGDQPQHF.

The rearrangement links TRBV7-2 to TRBJ2-6, with D maybe TRBD1 (5 bases). The V and J ends lost 5 bases and 0 bases respectively, with 17 bases between them. The CDR3 runs 18 residues. CDR1 SGHTA and CDR2 FQGNSA come from the germline V gene. The CDR3 loop is CASSKTANLLSGANVLTF. As DNA, the CDR3 is TGTGCCAGCAGCAAGACAGCTAATCTCCTCTCTGGGGCCAACGTCCTGACTTTC.

This clone came up a few times. This chain links TRBV6-5 with TRBJ1-2; D unclear. CDR1 is MNHEY and CDR2 is SVGAGI in the germline V gene. Trimming cost V 0 bases and J 0 bases, with 5 bases left between them. There are 14 residues in the CDR3. CDR3 sequence: CASSYSRANYGYTF. The CDR3 DNA sequence: TGTGCCAGCAGTTACTCCAGAGCTAACTATGGCTACACCTTC.

This clone appeared a single time. This chain uses TRBV6-6 with TRBJ1-2; 8 nucleotides line up with TRBD1. CDR1 is MNHNY and CDR2 is SVGAGI in the germline V gene (reference sequence). Trimming at V came to 6 bases and at J to 3 bases, leaving 6 bases not matched to a gene. This CDR3 contains 14 residues. The CDR3 protein is CASRTQGEYYGYTF. CDR3 sequence (DNA): TGTGCCAGCAGGACACAGGGGGAGTACTATGGCTACACCTTC.

The J gene is TRBJ2-5, the V gene TRBV5-4; 7 positions match TRBD2. The germline V gene has CDR1 SGHNT and CDR2 YYREEE (reference sequence). The CDR3 runs to 15 residues. V gave up 2 bases and J gave up 3 bases; unmatched junction bases: 7. The CDR3 coding sequence is TGTGCCAGCAGCTTCGGTCGGCTAGCGGAAGAGACCCAGTACTTC. Residues: CASSFGRLAEETQYF.

For this clone: Sequence at one end of the junction differs from germline and may be a read error. The chain is built from TRBV7-3 and TRBJ1-1; 7 nucleotides match TRBD1. Germline loops: CDR1 SGHTA, CDR2 FQGTGA. The CDR3 sequence is 13 residues long. The CDR3 protein is CASSTRGNAEAFF. The CDR3 bases are TGTGCCAGCAGTACCAGGGGGAACGCTGAAGCTTTCTTT. Based on the CDR3 plus reference TRBV7-3 and TRBJ1-1, the full variable domain is GAGVSQTPSNKVTEKGKYVELRCDPISGHTALYWYRQSLGQGPEFLIYFQGTGAADDSGLPNDRFFAVRPEGSVSTLKIQRTERGDSAVYLCASSTRGNAEAFFGQGTRLTVV.

The V call is TRBV6-1, the J call TRBJ2-7; D call uncertain. Germline-derived CDR1 and CDR2 are MNHNS and SASEGT. V lost 6 bases to trimming and J lost 4 bases, with 10 bases between them. The CDR3 is 12 residues long. As DNA, the CDR3 is TGTGCCAGCAGGCCTATAGGGTACGAGCAGTACTTC. It yields the protein CASRPIGYEQYF.

DNA for the CDR3: TGTGCCAACCCTTACAGGGTGGCTGGCTACACCTTC. As protein: CANPYRVAGYTF. This sequence joins TRBV27 and TRBJ1-2, with D perhaps matching TRBD1 (6 bases). V was shortened by 10 bases and J by 7 bases, with 16 bases between the two germline ends. In germline, CDR1 is MNHEY, CDR2 SMNVEV (reference sequence). This CDR3 has 12 residues.

The gene calls are TRBV2 and TRBJ1-1, with no clear D. In germline, CDR1 is SNHLY, CDR2 FYNNEI. V was cut by 0 bases and J by 7 bases, with 12 bases left in between. The CDR3 is 14 residues long. CDR3: CASSEAGIGGEAFF. In nucleotides, the CDR3 is TGTGCCAGCAGTGAAGCGGGGATCGGAGGTGAAGCTTTCTTT.

The CDR3 DNA sequence: TGTGCCAGCAGTTCCCCGGGACTAGCGGTTGACAATGAGCAGTTCTTC. As protein: CASSSPGLAVDNEQFF. This chain uses TRBV27 with TRBJ2-1; 11 bases map to TRBD2. The CDR3 is made up of 16 amino acids. The trim removed 4 bases at V and 5 bases at J, leaving 7 bases unmatched. The germline V gene encodes CDR1 MNHEY and CDR2 SMNVEV (reference sequence).

The genes are TRBV9 and TRBJ2-7; 7 positions agree with TRBD2. This CDR3 has 15 residues. CDR1 SGDLS and CDR2 YYNGEE come from the germline V gene. J was trimmed by 2 bases and V by 3 bases; bases with no gene match: 8. CDR3 DNA: TGTGCCAGCAGCGAGGGCCCTGGGGGGGCCTACGAGCAGTACTTC. Protein product: CASSEGPGGAYEQYF.